This T cell receptor (beta chain) was documented in a study of T cells expressing NK-cell markers. Study as a whole: All TCR beta repertoires analysed originated from sorted CD3+CD56+NKG2C+, CD3+CD56+NKG2C- and CD3+CD56-NKG2C+ T cells. Seven sequenced donors out of eight were HCMV-seropositive, one seronegative. Overall study results and limits: Of the CD8+ T cells in about 6 donors, roughly 1.0-7.5% belonged to dominant NKG2C+ clonotypes.

Germline CDR1 SQVTM, CDR2 ANQGSEA. The CDR3 runs 12 residues. Synthesis of TCR beta cDNA relied on 5'RACE template switching carrying UMIs. TCRdb reworked the 5' RACE reads into one entry per CDR3 protein, no DNA. The sample yields almost 450,000 distinct CDR3 sequences, of which the top ten take up more than 7%. With respect to this clonotype: What it binds is not known.

The sample taken for sequencing was blood T cells: a sorted CD56 or NKG2C T cell subset, CD4+ or CD8+ T cells, or bulk PBMC T cells (not recorded which). J is TRBJ2-3 and V is TRBV29-1; lacking DNA, the TRBD1 call made by TCRdb goes unchecked. This receptor was obtained from a woman between 18 and 70 years old in good health. The CDR3 region is CSLQGVTDTQYF.